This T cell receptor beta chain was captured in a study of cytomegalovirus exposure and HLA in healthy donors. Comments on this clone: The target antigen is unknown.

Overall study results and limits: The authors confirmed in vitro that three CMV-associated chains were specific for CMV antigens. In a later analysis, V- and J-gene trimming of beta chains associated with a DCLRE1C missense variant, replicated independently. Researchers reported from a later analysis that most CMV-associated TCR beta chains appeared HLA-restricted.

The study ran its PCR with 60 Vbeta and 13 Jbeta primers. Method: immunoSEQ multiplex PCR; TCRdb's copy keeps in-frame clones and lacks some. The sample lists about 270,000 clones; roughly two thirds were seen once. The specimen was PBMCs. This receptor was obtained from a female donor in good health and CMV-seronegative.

The CDR3 loop reads CASSLEGWGRSYGYTF. The CDR3 bases are TGTGCCAGCAGCTTAGAAGGCTGGGGCCGGAGCTATGGCTACACCTTC. This chain links TRBV11-3 with TRBJ1-2; D may be TRBD1 (5 bases). Looked up from germline, CDR1 is SGHNT and CDR2 is YENEEA. CDR3 length equals 16 residues. V was trimmed by 0 bases and J by 4 bases, leaving 15 bases between them.